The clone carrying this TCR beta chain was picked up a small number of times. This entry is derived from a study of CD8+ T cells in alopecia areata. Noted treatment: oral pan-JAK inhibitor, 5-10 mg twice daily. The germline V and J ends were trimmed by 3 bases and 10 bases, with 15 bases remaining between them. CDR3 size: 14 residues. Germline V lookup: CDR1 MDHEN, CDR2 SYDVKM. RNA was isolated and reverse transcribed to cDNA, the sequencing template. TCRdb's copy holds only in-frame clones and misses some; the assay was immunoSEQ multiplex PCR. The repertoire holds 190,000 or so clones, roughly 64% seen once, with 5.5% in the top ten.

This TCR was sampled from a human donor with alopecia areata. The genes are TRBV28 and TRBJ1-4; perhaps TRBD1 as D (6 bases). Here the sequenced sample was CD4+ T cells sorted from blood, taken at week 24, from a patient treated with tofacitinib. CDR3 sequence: CASSFSGVSGKLFF. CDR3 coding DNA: TGTGCCAGCAGTTTTTCAGGGGTCTCAGGAAAACTGTTTTTT.